Shown below are 9 T cell receptor beta chains from a single sample sequenced in a study of shared clonotypes between healthy human individuals. Here immunoSEQ multiplex PCR was the method, and the copy in TCRdb shows in-frame clones only, minus some. This table holds about 520,000 clones, roughly 95% found once. Input material: naive CD4+ T cells sorted from blood. Regarding subset: CD45RA+ positively selected. These receptors were collected from a woman between 25 and 40 years old in good health.

This chain links TRBV30 with TRBJ2-2, with TRBD2 identical over 8 bases. The CDR3 runs 19 residues. The J segment lost 0 bases and the V segment lost 4 bases, leaving 16 bases of the junction unmatched. Germline CDR1 is GTSNPN and CDR2 is SVGIG (reference sequence). The CDR3 reads CAWNVKGVRREANTGELFF. CDR3 bases: TGTGCCTGGAATGTAAAGGGGGTTCGGCGGGAGGCGAACACCGGGGAGCTGTTTTTT.

J is TRBJ2-1 and V is TRBV20-1; D ambiguous. CDR1 DFQATT and CDR2 SNEGSKA come from the germline V gene (reference sequence). Trimming removed 6 bases at V and 9 bases at J, with 12 bases between. The CDR3 runs 11 residues. The DNA of the CDR3 is TGCAGTGCCCCCCGAGTTCCTGAGCAGTTCTTC. Translation: CSAPRVPEQFF.

The chain recombines TRBV5-1 with TRBJ2-1; no clear D gene. The germline CDR1 and CDR2 sequences are SGHRS and YFSETQ. CDR3 size: 14 residues. The V gene lost 0 bases and the J gene lost 5 bases, with 9 bases spanning the gap. This CDR3 is CASSLVALNNEQFF. The CDR3 bases are TGCGCCAGCAGCTTGGTAGCTCTCAACAATGAGCAGTTCTTC.

The CDR3 DNA reads as TGTGCCAGCAGCGTAGACCCCGGGAGGGTCTCGGGACTAGCGGGAGCAAACAATGAGCAGTTCTTC. It specifies CASSVDPGRVSGLAGANNEQFF. The V and J genes are TRBV9 and TRBJ2-1; TRBD2 aligns across 14 bases. This CDR3 is 22 amino acids long. The germline V gene encodes CDR1 SGDLS and CDR2 YYNGEE. V trimming: 0 bases; J trimming: 5 bases; junction bases outside the gene matches: 19.

The chain recombines TRBV5-1 with TRBJ2-1; possibly TRBD2 for D (7 bases). CDR1 and CDR2 (germline): SGHRS, YFSETQ. V was pared by 4 bases and J by 2 bases, with 22 bases between. This CDR3 is 18 amino acids long. CDR3 nucleotides: TGCGCCAGCAGCCGGAATACCGGGGGGCACCTAGCCTACAATGAGCAGTTCTTC. It translates to CASSRNTGGHLAYNEQFF.

V and J are TRBV28 and TRBJ2-7; TRBD1 or TRBD2 may be the D gene (6 bases each). CDR3 size: 15 residues. CDR1 and CDR2 from the germline V gene are MDHEN and SYDVKM. V lost 5 bases and J lost 7, with 21 bases in between. The DNA of the CDR3 is TGTGCCAGCAGTGGGTCAGGGGACTCCCTAGGGGAGCAGTACTTC. Encoded protein: CASSGSGDSLGEQYF.

This sequence joins TRBV28 and TRBJ2-1; maybe TRBD1 (6 bases). The CDR3 runs to 15 residues. The germline V gene has CDR1 MDHEN and CDR2 SYDVKM. V lost 5 bases and J lost 8, with 19 bases in between. The CDR3 here is CASSLAGQQRDEQFF. CDR3 in DNA: TGTGCCAGCAGTCTCGCCGGACAGCAAAGGGATGAGCAGTTCTTC.

The V call is TRBV18, the J call TRBJ1-1, with D hard to call. The CDR3 is 14 residues long. V shed 3 bases and J shed 1 base, with 9 bases lying between them. Germline loops: CDR1 KGHSH, CDR2 LQKENI. CDR3 sequence (DNA): TGTGCCAGCTCACCCCCCGTGAGGAACACTGAAGCTTTCTTT. This codes for CASSPPVRNTEAFF.

This rearrangement joins TRBV6-1 to TRBJ1-1; tentatively, D is TRBD1 (6 bases). The V end was cut by 8 bases, the J end by 2 bases, with 12 bases between. The CDR3 sequence is 13 residues long. The germline CDR1 and CDR2 sequences are MNHNS and SASEGT. The DNA of the CDR3 is TGTGCCAGCGGAAGGGACATTAACACTGAAGCTTTCTTT. As protein: CASGRDINTEAFF.